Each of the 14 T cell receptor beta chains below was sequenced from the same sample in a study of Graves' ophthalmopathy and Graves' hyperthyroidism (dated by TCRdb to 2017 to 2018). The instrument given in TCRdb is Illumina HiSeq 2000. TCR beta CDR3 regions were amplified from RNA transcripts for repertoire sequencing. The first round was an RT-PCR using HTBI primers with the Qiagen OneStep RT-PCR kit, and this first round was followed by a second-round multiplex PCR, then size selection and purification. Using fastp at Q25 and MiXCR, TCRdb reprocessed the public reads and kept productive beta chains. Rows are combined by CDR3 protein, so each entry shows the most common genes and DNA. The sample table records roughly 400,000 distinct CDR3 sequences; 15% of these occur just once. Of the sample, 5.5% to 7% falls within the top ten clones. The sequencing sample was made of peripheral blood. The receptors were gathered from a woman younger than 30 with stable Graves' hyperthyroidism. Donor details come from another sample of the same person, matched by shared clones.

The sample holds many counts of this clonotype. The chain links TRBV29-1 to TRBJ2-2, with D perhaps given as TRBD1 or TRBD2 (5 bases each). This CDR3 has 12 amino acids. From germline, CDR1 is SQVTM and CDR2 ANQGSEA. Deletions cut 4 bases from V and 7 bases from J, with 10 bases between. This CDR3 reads CSVAGADGELFF. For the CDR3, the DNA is TGCAGCGTTGCCGGGGCCGACGGGGAGCTGTTTTTT.

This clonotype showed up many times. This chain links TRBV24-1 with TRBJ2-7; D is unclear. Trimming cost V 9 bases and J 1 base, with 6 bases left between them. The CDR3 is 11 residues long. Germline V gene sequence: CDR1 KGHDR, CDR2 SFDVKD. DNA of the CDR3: TGTGCCACCGGAATTTCCTACGAGCAGTACTTC. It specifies CATGISYEQYF.

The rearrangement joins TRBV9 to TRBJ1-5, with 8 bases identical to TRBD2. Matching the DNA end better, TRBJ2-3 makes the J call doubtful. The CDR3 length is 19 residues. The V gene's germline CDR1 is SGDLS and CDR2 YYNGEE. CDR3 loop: CASSATSGQTLYSNQPQYF. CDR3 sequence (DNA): TGTGCCAGCAGCGCCACTAGCGGACAGACCCTTTATAGCAATCAGCCCCAGTATTTT.

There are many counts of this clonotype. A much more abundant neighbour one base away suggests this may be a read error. The CDR3 protein is CASSDVNTGELFF. CDR3 nucleotide sequence: TGTGCCAGCAGTGACGTGAACACCGGGGAGCTGTTTTTT. The V gene is TRBV6-4, the J gene TRBJ2-2; no reliable D call. V shed 2 bases and J shed 1 base, with 2 bases lying between them. The CDR3 runs 13 residues. Germline V gene lookup returns CDR1 MRHNA and CDR2 SNTAGT.

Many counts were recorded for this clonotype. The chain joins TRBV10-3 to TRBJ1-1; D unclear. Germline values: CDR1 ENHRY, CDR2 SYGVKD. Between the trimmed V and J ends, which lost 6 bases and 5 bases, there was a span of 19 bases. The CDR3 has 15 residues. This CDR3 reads CAISREGEVRTEAFF. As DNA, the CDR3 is TGTGCCATCAGCCGGGAAGGTGAAGTTAGGACTGAAGCTTTCTTT.

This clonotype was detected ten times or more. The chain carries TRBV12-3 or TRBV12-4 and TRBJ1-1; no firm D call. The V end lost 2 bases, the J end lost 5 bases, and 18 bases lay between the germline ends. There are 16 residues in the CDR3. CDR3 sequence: CASSLRVGSRWTEAFF. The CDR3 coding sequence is TGTGCCAGCAGTTTAAGGGTTGGGTCTCGGTGGACTGAAGCTTTCTTT.

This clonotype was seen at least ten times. The CDR3 DNA reads TGTGCCAGCAGAAACAGGGATCACGAGCAGTACTTC. It yields the protein CASRNRDHEQYF. V and J are TRBV6-2 or TRBV6-3 and TRBJ2-7; D may be TRBD1 (6 bases). With 6 bases removed from V and 5 bases from J, the gap between germline ends came to 11 bases. CDR3 size: 12 residues. Germline V gene lookup returns CDR1 MNHEY and CDR2 SVGEGT.

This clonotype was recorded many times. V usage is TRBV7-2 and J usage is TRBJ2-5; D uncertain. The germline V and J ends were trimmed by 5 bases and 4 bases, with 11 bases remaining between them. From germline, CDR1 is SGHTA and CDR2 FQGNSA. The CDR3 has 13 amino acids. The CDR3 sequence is CASSPLLRETQYF. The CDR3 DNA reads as TGTGCCAGCAGCCCCCTACTACGAGAGACCCAGTACTTC.

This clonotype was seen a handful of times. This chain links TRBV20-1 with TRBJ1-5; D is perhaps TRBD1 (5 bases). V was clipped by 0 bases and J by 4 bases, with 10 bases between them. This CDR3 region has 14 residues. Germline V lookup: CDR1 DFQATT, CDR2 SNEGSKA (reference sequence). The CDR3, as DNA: TGCAGTGCTAGAGATCCACAGGAAAATCAGCCCCAGCATTTT. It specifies CSARDPQENQPQHF.

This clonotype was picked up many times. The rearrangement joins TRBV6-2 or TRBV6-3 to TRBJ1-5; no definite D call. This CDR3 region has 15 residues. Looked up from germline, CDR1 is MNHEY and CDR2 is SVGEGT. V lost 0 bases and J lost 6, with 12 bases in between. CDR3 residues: CASSYSSTSRQPQHF. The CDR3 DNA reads TGTGCCAGCAGTTACTCGAGCACCAGTCGTCAGCCCCAGCATTTT.

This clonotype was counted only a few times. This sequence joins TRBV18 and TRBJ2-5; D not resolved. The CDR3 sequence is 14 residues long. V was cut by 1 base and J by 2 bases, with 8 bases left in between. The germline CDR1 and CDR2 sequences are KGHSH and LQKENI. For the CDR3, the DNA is TGTGCCAGCTCACCACGGCCAGGTCAAGAGACCCAGTACTTC. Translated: CASSPRPGQETQYF. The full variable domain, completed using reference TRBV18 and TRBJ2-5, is NAGVMQNPRHLVRRRGQEARLRCSPMKGHSHVYWYRQLPEEGLKFMVYLQKENIIDESGMPKERFSAEFPKEGPSILRIQQVVRGDSAAYFCASSPRPGQETQYFGPGTRLLVL.

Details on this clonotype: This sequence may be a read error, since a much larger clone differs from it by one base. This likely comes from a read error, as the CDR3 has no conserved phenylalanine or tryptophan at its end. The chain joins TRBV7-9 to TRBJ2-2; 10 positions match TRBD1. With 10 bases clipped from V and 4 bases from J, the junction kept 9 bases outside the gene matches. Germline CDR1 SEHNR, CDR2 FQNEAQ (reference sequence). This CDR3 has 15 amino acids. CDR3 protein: CATKDRGRATGELFL. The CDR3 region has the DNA TGTGCCACCAAAGACAGGGGGCGCGCCACCGGGGAGCTGTTTTTG.

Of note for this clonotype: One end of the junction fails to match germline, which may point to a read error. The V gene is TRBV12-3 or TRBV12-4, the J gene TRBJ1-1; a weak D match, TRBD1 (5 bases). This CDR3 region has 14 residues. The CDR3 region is CATSAGGAETEAFF. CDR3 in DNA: TGTGCCACCAGTGCCGGTGGGGCGGAGACTGAAGCTTTCTTT.

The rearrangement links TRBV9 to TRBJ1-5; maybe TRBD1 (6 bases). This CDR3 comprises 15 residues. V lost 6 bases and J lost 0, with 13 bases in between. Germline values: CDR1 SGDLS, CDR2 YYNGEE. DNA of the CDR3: TGTGCCAGCAACCTGAGGGGGTATAGCAATCAGCCCCAGCATTTT. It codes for CASNLRGYSNQPQHF.